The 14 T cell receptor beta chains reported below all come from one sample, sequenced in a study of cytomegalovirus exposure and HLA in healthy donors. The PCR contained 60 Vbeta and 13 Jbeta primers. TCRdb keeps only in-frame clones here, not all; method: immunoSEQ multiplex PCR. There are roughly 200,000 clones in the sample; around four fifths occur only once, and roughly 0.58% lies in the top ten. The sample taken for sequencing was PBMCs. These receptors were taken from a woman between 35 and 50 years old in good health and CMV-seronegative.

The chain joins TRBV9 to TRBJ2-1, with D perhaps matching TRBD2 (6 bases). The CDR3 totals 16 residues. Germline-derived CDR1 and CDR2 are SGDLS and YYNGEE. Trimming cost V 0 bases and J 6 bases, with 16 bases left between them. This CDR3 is CASSVVVGGTINEQFF. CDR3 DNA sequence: TGTGCCAGCAGCGTAGTGGTGGGGGGAACAATCAATGAGCAGTTCTTC.

CDR3 in amino acids: CASKERGNLVRSDTQYF. CDR3 DNA sequence: TGTGCCAGCAAGGAGCGGGGGAACCTTGTTCGATCAGATACGCAGTATTTT. The gene calls are TRBV27 and TRBJ2-3; TRBD2 matches at 8 bases. Germline CDR1 and CDR2: MNHEY and SMNVEV (reference sequence). The length of the CDR3 is 17 residues. The V segment lost 7 bases and the J segment 4 bases; nucleotides outside the gene matches: 16.

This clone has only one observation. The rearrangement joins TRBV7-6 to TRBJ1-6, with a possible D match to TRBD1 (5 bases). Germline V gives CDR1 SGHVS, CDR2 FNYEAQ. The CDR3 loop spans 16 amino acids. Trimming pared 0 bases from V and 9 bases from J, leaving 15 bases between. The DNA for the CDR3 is TGTGCCAGCAGCTTAGCTCGGGCAGGGTCAAGTTCACCCCTCCACTTT. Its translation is CASSLARAGSSSPLHF.

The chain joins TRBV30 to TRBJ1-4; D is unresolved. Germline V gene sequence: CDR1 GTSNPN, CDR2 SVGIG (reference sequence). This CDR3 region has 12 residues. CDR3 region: CAKGATNEKLFF. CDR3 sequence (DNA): TGTGCGAAGGGAGCAACTAATGAAAAACTGTTTTTT.

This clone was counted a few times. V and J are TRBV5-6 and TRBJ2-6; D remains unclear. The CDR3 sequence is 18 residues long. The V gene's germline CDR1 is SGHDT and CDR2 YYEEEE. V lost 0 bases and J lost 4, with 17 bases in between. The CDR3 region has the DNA TGTGCCAGCAGCTTGGTTTCTCTAGTCTTCTCGGGGGCCAACGTCCTGACTTTC. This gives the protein CASSLVSLVFSGANVLTF.

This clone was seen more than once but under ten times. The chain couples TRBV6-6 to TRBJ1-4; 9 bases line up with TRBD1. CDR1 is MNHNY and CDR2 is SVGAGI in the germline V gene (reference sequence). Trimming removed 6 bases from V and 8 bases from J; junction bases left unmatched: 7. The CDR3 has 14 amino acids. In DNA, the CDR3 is TGTGCCAGCAGCAACAGGGGGCTTGTAGAAAAACTGTTTTTT. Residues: CASSNRGLVEKLFF.

Here the CDR3 DNA reads TGTGCCAGCAGTGGGGGGGAGCAGTACTTC. Protein: CASSGGEQYF. The chain joins TRBV25-1 to TRBJ2-5; TRBD2 is a possible D gene (6 bases). V was clipped by 4 bases and J by 11 bases, with 8 bases between them. The length of the CDR3 is 10 residues. Germline CDR1 is MGHDK and CDR2 is SYGVNS.

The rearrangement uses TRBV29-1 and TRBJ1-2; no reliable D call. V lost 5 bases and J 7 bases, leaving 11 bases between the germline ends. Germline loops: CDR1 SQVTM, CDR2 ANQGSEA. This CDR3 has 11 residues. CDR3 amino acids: CSVPAVSGYTF. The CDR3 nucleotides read TGCAGCGTTCCGGCGGTGTCTGGCTACACCTTC.

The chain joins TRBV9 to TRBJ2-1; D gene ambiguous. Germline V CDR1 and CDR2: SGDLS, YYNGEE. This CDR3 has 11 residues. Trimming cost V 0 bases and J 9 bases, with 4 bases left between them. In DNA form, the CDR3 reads TGTGCCAGCAGCGTAGCTAGTGAGCAGTTCTTC. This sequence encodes CASSVASEQFF.

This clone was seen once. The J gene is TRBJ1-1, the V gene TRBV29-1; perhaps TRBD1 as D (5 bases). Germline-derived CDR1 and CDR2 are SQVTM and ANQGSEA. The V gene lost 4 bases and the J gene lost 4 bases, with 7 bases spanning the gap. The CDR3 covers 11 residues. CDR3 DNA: TGCAGCGTTGGGGGGGGCACTGAAGCTTTCTTT. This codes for CSVGGGTEAFF.

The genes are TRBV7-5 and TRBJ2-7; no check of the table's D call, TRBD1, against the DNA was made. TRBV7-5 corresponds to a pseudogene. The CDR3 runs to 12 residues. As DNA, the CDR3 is TGTGCCACGGACACTCAATCCTACGAGCAGTACTTC. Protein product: CATDTQSYEQYF.

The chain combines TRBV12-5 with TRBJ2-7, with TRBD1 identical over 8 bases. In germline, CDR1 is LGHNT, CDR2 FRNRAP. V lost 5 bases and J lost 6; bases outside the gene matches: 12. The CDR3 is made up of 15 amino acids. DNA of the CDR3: TGTGCTAGTGGTCACGGGACAGGTGGGACGGGCGAGCAGTACTTC. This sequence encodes CASGHGTGGTGEQYF.

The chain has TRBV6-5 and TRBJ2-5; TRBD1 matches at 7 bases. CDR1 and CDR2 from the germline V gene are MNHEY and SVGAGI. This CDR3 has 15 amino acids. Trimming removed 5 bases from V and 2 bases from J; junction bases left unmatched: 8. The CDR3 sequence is CASSLGTDLQETQYF. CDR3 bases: TGTGCCAGCAGTCTCGGGACAGACTTACAAGAGACCCAGTACTTC.

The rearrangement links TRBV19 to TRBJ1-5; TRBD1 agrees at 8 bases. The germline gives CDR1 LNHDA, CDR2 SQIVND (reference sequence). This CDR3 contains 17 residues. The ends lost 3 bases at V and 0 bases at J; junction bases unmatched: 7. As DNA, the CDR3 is TGTGCCAGTAGTATCGACCGGACAGGGTTTAGCAATCAGCCCCAGCATTTT. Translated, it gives CASSIDRTGFSNQPQHF.